This T cell receptor (beta chain) appears in the sequencing data of a study of blood T cell repertoires in COVID-19. Sequenced by immunoSEQ multiplex PCR; TCRdb stores in-frame clones only, minus some. The sample records 200,000 or so clones, around 82% being singletons. This CDR3 is 16 amino acids long. V was shortened by 4 bases and J by 7 bases, with 22 bases between the two germline ends. CDR1 SQVTM and CDR2 ANQGSEA come from the germline V gene. The TCR was taken from a man between 35 and 55 years old who had recovered from COVID-19. Sequenced sample: PBMCs or T cells enriched from blood (not recorded which). The chain employs TRBV29-1 and TRBJ1-4; D remains unclear. CDR3 residues: CSVAVRSGKWGEKLFF. The DNA of the CDR3 is TGCAGCGTTGCGGTGCGTTCGGGGAAGTGGGGTGAAAAACTGTTTTTT. The full variable domain, completed using reference TRBV29-1 and TRBJ1-4, is SAVISQKPSRDICQRGTSLTIQCQVDSQVTMMFWYRQQPGQSLTLIATANQGSEATYESGFVIDKFPISRPNLTFSTLTVSNMSPEDSSIYLCSVAVRSGKWGEKLFFGSGTQLSVL.